The 12 T cell receptor beta chains below all came from one sample that was sequenced in a study of blood T cell repertoires in COVID-19. The assay was immunoSEQ multiplex PCR, and TCRdb's table has in-frame clones only and misses some. This table holds 200,000 to 250,000 clones, more than 75% found once. Sequences were obtained from peripheral blood. These receptors all stem from a woman aged 70-85 years with active or convalescent COVID-19.

This chain links TRBV11-3 with TRBJ1-1; TRBD1 aligns across 7 bases. The V gene end was trimmed by 2 bases and the J gene end by 3 bases; junction bases not matched to a gene: 3. CDR1 is SGHNT, CDR2 YENEEA, per germline. CDR3 length: 14 amino acids. CDR3 in DNA: TGTGCCAGCAGCTTATCCGGGACAGACACTGAAGCTTTCTTT. Amino acids: CASSLSGTDTEAFF.

Only a few counts were recorded for this clone. This chain links TRBV19 with TRBJ1-2, with unresolved D. Germline V gives CDR1 LNHDA, CDR2 SQIVND (reference sequence). The CDR3 sequence is 14 residues long. V lost 4 bases, J lost 0 bases, and 9 bases lay in between. CDR3 loop: CASSKSGANYGYTF. CDR3 sequence (DNA): TGTGCCAGTAGTAAGAGCGGGGCTAACTATGGCTACACCTTC.

The rearrangement joins TRBV7-2 to TRBJ1-1, with 7 bases identical to TRBD1. Germline CDR1 SGHTA, CDR2 FQGNSA. The CDR3 consists of 16 residues. The trim removed 6 bases at V and 1 base at J, leaving 11 bases unmatched. CDR3 DNA sequence: TGTGCCAGCAGAACCGTCTCCGGGACAGCGAACACTGAAGCTTTCTTT. Its translation is CASRTVSGTANTEAFF. Filled out from reference TRBV7-2 and TRBJ1-1, the complete variable domain reads GAGVSQSPSNKVTEKGKDVELRCDPISGHTALYWYRQSLGQGLEFLIYFQGNSAPDKSGLPSDRFSAERTGGSVSTLTIQRTQQEDSAVYLCASRTVSGTANTEAFFGQGTRLTVV.

The chain has TRBV5-1 and TRBJ1-2; D not certain. The germline gives CDR1 SGHRS, CDR2 YFSETQ. The V end lost 0 bases, the J end lost 3 bases, and 12 bases lay between the germline ends. The CDR3 contains 15 residues. For the CDR3, the DNA is TGCGCCAGCAGCTTGGCTCCTAGCAAAGACTATGGCTACACCTTC. This translates into CASSLAPSKDYGYTF.

In its sample, this clone was seen once. This sequence joins TRBV12-1 and TRBJ2-7; TRBD1 is taken as the D call from the table, unchecked against the DNA. TRBV12-1 is assigned pseudogene status. The CDR3 is 16 amino acids. In DNA, the CDR3 is TGTGCCAGCAGCTTTGCCCCTCCCAGGGAAAGTTTCGAGCAGTACTTC. This translates into CASSFAPPRESFEQYF.

The V and J genes are TRBV7-2 and TRBJ1-2, with TRBD1 matching 7 bases. The CDR3 runs to 13 residues. V lost 5 bases and J lost 12; bases outside the gene matches: 12. Per germline, CDR1 SGHTA and CDR2 FQGNSA. CDR3 loop: CASSLTEQGPHTF. The CDR3 DNA sequence: TGTGCCAGCAGCCTAACCGAACAGGGGCCCCACACCTTC. The whole variable domain, filled in from reference TRBV7-2 and TRBJ1-2, reads GAGVSQSPSNKVTEKGKDVELRCDPISGHTALYWYRQSLGQGLEFLIYFQGNSAPDKSGLPSDRFSAERTGGSVSTLTIQRTQQEDSAVYLCASSLTEQGPHTFGSGTRLTVV.

V gene TRBV15 combines with J gene TRBJ1-5; no clear D. The CDR3 loop spans 14 amino acids. The germline V gene has CDR1 LNHNV and CDR2 YYDKDF (reference sequence). The germline V and J ends were trimmed by 3 bases and 7 bases, with 13 bases remaining between them. Here the CDR3 DNA reads TGTGCCACCAGCAGTACACCCAGAGGGCAGCCCCAGCATTTT. This codes for CATSSTPRGQPQHF.

V and J are TRBV10-1 and TRBJ1-1; D gene ambiguous. The germline gives CDR1 WNHNN, CDR2 SYGVQD (reference sequence). V shed 8 bases and J shed 0 bases, with 13 bases lying between them. This CDR3 is 14 amino acids long. The CDR3 sequence is CASQAGSMNTEAFF. DNA for the CDR3: TGCGCCAGCCAGGCTGGATCCATGAACACTGAAGCTTTCTTT.

The chain is built from TRBV27 and TRBJ1-2; D may be TRBD1 (6 bases). The CDR3 consists of 14 residues. V lost 4 bases and J 10 bases, leaving 19 bases between the germline ends. Per germline, CDR1 MNHEY and CDR2 SMNVEV (reference sequence). As DNA, the CDR3 is TGTGCCAGCAGTTCAGGACAGTCTCGGGGATCCTACACCTTC. Translation gives CASSSGQSRGSYTF.

The V gene is TRBV25-1, the J gene TRBJ2-1, with TRBD2 as a possible D gene (7 bases). CDR1 MGHDK and CDR2 SYGVNS come from the germline V gene. The CDR3 extends over 16 amino acids. Trimming stripped 2 bases from V and 5 bases from J, with 16 bases between. DNA of the CDR3: TGTGCCAGCAGTGAACTGTTCGGGGGGCGTGACAATGAGCAGTTCTTC. The encoded protein is CASSELFGGRDNEQFF.

V and J are TRBV29-1 and TRBJ1-3; possible D gene TRBD1, 6 bases. CDR3 length: 19 residues. Deletions cut 4 bases from V and 0 bases from J, with 25 bases between. Germline V gene sequence: CDR1 SQVTM, CDR2 ANQGSEA. CDR3 nucleotides: TGCAGCGTTGCAGTAAAGGGGGAGTTTGGGGGCATCTCTGGAAACACCATATATTTT. Translating gives CSVAVKGEFGGISGNTIYF.

The chain carries TRBV12-3 or TRBV12-4 and TRBJ2-1; D gene unclear. Trimming took off 5 bases at V and 3 bases at J, with 2 bases between the two ends. The CDR3 contains 11 residues. For the CDR3, the DNA is TGTGCCAGCAGTCACTACAATGAGCAGTTCTTC. Its translation: CASSHYNEQFF.